The source of this T cell receptor (beta chain) is a study of T cell repertoires in cytomegalovirus infection. TCRdb recomputed calls from the reads with MiXCR, one row per CDR3 protein. The sample carries 680,000 or so distinct CDR3 sequences, around 35% recorded once. Worth noting for this clonotype: The antigen is undetermined.

V lost 10 bases, J lost 4 bases, and 22 bases lay in between. Germline V gene data show CDR1 as MNHEY and CDR2 as SVGAGI. The length of the CDR3 is 15 residues. The J gene is TRBJ1-1, the V gene TRBV6-5; possibly TRBD1 for D (5 bases). The source is a human donor in good health (CMV status not recorded). Some clones in this sample may be carry-over from other donors' samples. The material was cultured PBMCs, obtained from culture after CMV antigen stimulation. The CDR3 reads CATLNLGTKGTEAFF. In nucleotides, the CDR3 is TGTGCCACTCTCAATTTGGGGACCAAAGGCACTGAAGCTTTCTTT.